Below, one T cell receptor (beta chain) is given with its context. Participants were aged about 18 to 100 years, lived in roughly 23 US areas, and enrolled virtually. During the 2 weeks before they entered the study, exposed participants had met someone with a PCR-confirmed or clinician-diagnosed COVID-19 case. This entry belongs to a study of blood T cell repertoires in COVID-19. Study in general: From T cells, B-cell-depleted T cells, or PBMCs came the material, which was cDNA or gDNA.

Germline V gene sequence: CDR1 SGHTA, CDR2 FQGNSA. The CDR3 is 14 amino acids. The ends were cut back, 3 bases at V and 4 bases at J, with 12 bases in the middle. The protocol was immunoSEQ multiplex PCR, while the TCRdb copy is restricted to in-frame clones and leaves out a portion. Of hundreds of thousands of clones in the sample, about 88% are singletons; the top ten hold around 1.5%. This clonotype was sampled from a woman aged 18-29 years who had been exposed to COVID-19. The chain links TRBV7-2 to TRBJ2-5; tentative D call: TRBD1 (8 bases). Sequencing was done on a sample of PBMCs or T cells enriched from blood (not recorded which). The CDR3 coding sequence is TGTGCCAGCAGCTTTACAGGGGGGGGAGAGACCCAGTACTTC. Amino acid sequence: CASSFTGGGETQYF.